Listed below are T cell receptor beta chains from one sample, sequenced in a study of blood T cell repertoires in COVID-19. Measured with immunoSEQ multiplex PCR; TCRdb has only the in-frame clones, and not every one. This table has roughly 150,000 clones, about 80% appearing once. The sequenced sample consisted of PBMCs or T cells enriched from blood (not recorded which). The receptors stem from a young woman who had been exposed to COVID-19. Both conserved end residues are part of each CDR3. D genes are given only for firm matches. Some rows mark clone size as missing; the rest say once, few, many or name a class of expanded clone.

v_call	clone_size	j_call	d_call	cdr3_nt	cdr3_aa
TRBV11-3	NA	TRBJ2-3	TRBD2	TGTGCCAGCAGCGAAGGGACTAGCGGGAGAAGCACAGATACGCAGTATTTT	CASSEGTSGRSTDTQYF
TRBV18	NA	TRBJ2-1	TRBD1	TGTGCCAGCTCACCAGCTACAGGGGACAACTCCTACAATGAGCAGTTCTTC	CASSPATGDNSYNEQFF
TRBV7-9	once	TRBJ1-2	NA	TGTGCCAGCAGCCCGGGAGGCTATGGCTACACCTTC	CASSPGGYGYTF
TRBV5-1	NA	TRBJ1-3	NA	TGCGCCAGCAGCAGCGGTACGGCTGGAAACACCATATATTTT	CASSSGTAGNTIYF
TRBV29-1	NA	TRBJ2-7	NA	TGCAGCGTTGAAGAACTAGGGAATTACGAGCAGTACTTC	CSVEELGNYEQYF
TRBV5-4	NA	TRBJ2-1	NA	TGTGCCAGCAGCTTGGCGCTAGCTAGCTACAATGAGCAGTTCTTC	CASSLALASYNEQFF
TRBV7-6	NA	TRBJ2-2	NA	TGTGCCAGCAGCTTATCCGGTTTACCCTACGCGAACACCGGGGAGCTGTTTTTT	CASSLSGLPYANTGELFF
TRBV27	NA	TRBJ2-1	NA	TGTGCCAGCAGTGCAACCGGGACACTGTACAATGAGCAGTTCTTC	CASSATGTLYNEQFF
TRBV12-3/TRBV12-4	few	TRBJ1-6	NA	TGTGCCAGCAGTTTTACAGGGTTACCCCTCCACTTT	CASSFTGLPLHF
TRBV10-3	NA	TRBJ1-1	TRBD1	TGTGCCTCCGGGACAGGGCTTGAAGCTTTCTTT	CASGTGLEAFF
TRBV6-5	NA	TRBJ2-7	NA	TGTGCCAGCAGTTATGCAGGATACGAGCAGTACTTC	CASSYAGYEQYF
TRBV3-1/TRBV3-2	few	TRBJ1-2	NA	TGTGCCAGCAGCCAAGCTTCCAGTGCTAACTATGGCTACACCTTC	CASSQASSANYGYTF
TRBV4-2	NA	TRBJ2-7	NA	TGTGCCAGCAGCCAAGAGTGGCAGGGTACCGAGCAGTACTTC	CASSQEWQGTEQYF
TRBV10-3	NA	TRBJ2-1	TRBD1	TGTGCCATCAGCGGGACAGGAAACAATGAGCAGTTCTTC	CAISGTGNNEQFF
TRBV27	NA	TRBJ1-1	NA	TGTGCCAGCAGTTTATCGGAGGTGACTGAAGCTTTCTTT	CASSLSEVTEAFF
TRBV2	NA	TRBJ2-7	TRBD2	TGTGCCAGCAGTGAAATAGCGGGACCGTCCTACGAGCAGTACTTC	CASSEIAGPSYEQYF
TRBV11-2	NA	TRBJ1-2	TRBD1	TGTGCCAGCAGCTTATCGACAGGGAACTATGGCTACACCTTC	CASSLSTGNYGYTF
TRBV19	NA	TRBJ1-2	NA	TGTGCCAGTAGTATGGGGACTCGCGGCTACACCTTC	CASSMGTRGYTF
TRBV7-9	NA	TRBJ2-1	TRBD1	TGTGCCAGCAGCCCCGGGACAGGGACCAATGAGCAGTTCTTC	CASSPGTGTNEQFF
TRBV6-5	NA	TRBJ1-3	NA	TGTGCCAGCAGAGGGACACTCTCTGGAAACACCATATATTTT	CASRGTLSGNTIYF
TRBV30	NA	TRBJ1-6	NA	TGTGCCTGGAGTTCAGGGTCGAATTCACCCCTCCACTTT	CAWSSGSNSPLHF
TRBV4-3	NA	TRBJ2-1	TRBD2	TGCGCCAGCAGCCAAGCCCTAGCGGGATGGAGCCGCCCCTACAATGAGCAGTTCTTC	CASSQALAGWSRPYNEQFF
TRBV28	NA	TRBJ1-2	NA	TGTGCCAGCAGTCCCAGGGGAGTGGGCTACACCTTC	CASSPRGVGYTF
TRBV19	NA	TRBJ1-1	NA	TGTGCCAGTAGTATATCCGGGGGGAACAGGAACACTGAAGCTTTCTTT	CASSISGGNRNTEAFF
TRBV6-5	once	TRBJ1-1	NA	TGTGCCAGCACCCCTGGGGCAAACACTGAAGCTTTCTTT	CASTPGANTEAFF
TRBV4-3	few	TRBJ2-7	NA	TGCGCCAGCAGTAGGAACAGGGAGACCTACGAGCAGTACTTC	CASSRNRETYEQYF
TRBV4-1	NA	TRBJ1-2	NA	TGCGCCAGCAGCCAAGTGGGGGCTGGACCATATGGCTACACCTTC	CASSQVGAGPYGYTF
TRBV5-4	NA	TRBJ2-1	TRBD2	TGTGCCAGCAGCCCCAAAGCGGGAGGGCGGTACAATGAGCAGTTCTTC	CASSPKAGGRYNEQFF
TRBV4-1	NA	TRBJ1-5	NA	TGCGCCAGCAGCCAATTTTTGACGGGATCTTGGCCCCAGCATTTT	CASSQFLTGSWPQHF
TRBV5-4	NA	TRBJ1-2	TRBD1	TGTGCCAGCAGCTTAAAACAGGGGGCCACCTGGGGCTACACCTTC	CASSLKQGATWGYTF
TRBV29-1	NA	TRBJ2-2	TRBD2	TGCAGCGTTGAACGGGGGGAGTACACCGGGGAGCTGTTTTTT	CSVERGEYTGELFF
TRBV6-5	once	TRBJ2-7	NA	TGTGCCAGCAGTTACCAGGACAGCTACTACGAGCAGTACTTC	CASSYQDSYYEQYF
TRBV10-3	NA	TRBJ2-7	TRBD1	TGTGCCATCAGCCCCGGGACAGGGCGCTCCTACGAGCAGTACTTC	CAISPGTGRSYEQYF
TRBV19	NA	TRBJ2-3	TRBD2	TGTGCCAGTAGTAAATTAGCGGGAGTTGGTACAGATACGCAGTATTTT	CASSKLAGVGTDTQYF
TRBV4-3	NA	TRBJ2-1	NA	TGCGCCAGCAGCCGAGCACTCCCTAGCTTGTCCTACAATGAGCAGTTCTTC	CASSRALPSLSYNEQFF
TRBV20-1	NA	TRBJ2-1	TRBD2	TGCAGTGCCCCAACTAGCGGTGAGCAGTTCTTC	CSAPTSGEQFF
TRBV29-1	NA	TRBJ2-5	NA	TGCAGCGTTGATGATGGGGCGCGGCAAGAGACCCAGTACTTC	CSVDDGARQETQYF
TRBV7-9	NA	TRBJ1-1	NA	TGTGCCAGCAGTCATAGGGGCGATGAAGCTTTCTTT	CASSHRGDEAFF
TRBV18	few	TRBJ2-1	TRBD1	TGTGCCAGCTCACCGGGACAGGCCTACAATGAGCAGTTCTTC	CASSPGQAYNEQFF
TRBV28	NA	TRBJ2-5	TRBD2	TGTGCCAGCAGTTTAAGGGGGGCGCGGCGGGAGGGCCGAGAGACCCAGTACTTC	CASSLRGARREGRETQYF
TRBV4-3	NA	TRBJ2-3	NA	TGCGCCAGCAGCCAAGAAGCCCCGGGGGTAAGCACAGATACGCAGTATTTT	CASSQEAPGVSTDTQYF
TRBV28	NA	TRBJ1-2	TRBD1	TGTGCCAGCAGCCCCTCTGGCGGAGTGGGCAGGGGGCGCCTTAATGGCTACACCTTC	CASSPSGGVGRGRLNGYTF
TRBV5-1	NA	TRBJ2-2	TRBD2	TGCGCCAGCAAGGCGGGAGGTGCCACCGGGGAGCTGTTTTTT	CASKAGGATGELFF
TRBV12-3/TRBV12-4	NA	TRBJ1-4	TRBD1	TGTGCCAGCAGTCTCAACAGGGGACAACTGTTTTTT	CASSLNRGQLFF
TRBV29-1	NA	TRBJ1-4	NA	TGCAGCGTTGCTGGCGGTAATGAAAAACTGTTTTTT	CSVAGGNEKLFF
TRBV5-1	NA	TRBJ1-1	NA	TGCGCCAGCAGCTCCGAGGACATCTACACTGAAGCTTTCTTT	CASSSEDIYTEAFF
TRBV10-3	NA	TRBJ2-2	TRBD2	TGTGCCATCAGTGACTCCGGGACTAGAGACACCGGGGAGCTGTTTTTT	CAISDSGTRDTGELFF
TRBV18	NA	TRBJ2-3	TRBD1	TGTGCCAGCTCAATAAACGGCGGGACAGGGGGCACAGATACGCAGTATTTT	CASSINGGTGGTDTQYF
TRBV10-3	once	TRBJ2-7	TRBD2	TGTGCCATCAGTGACGGAAAGTCTCCGGGAGGTTCCTACGAGCAGTACTTC	CAISDGKSPGGSYEQYF
TRBV11-2	NA	TRBJ1-4	NA	TGTGCCAGCAGTCCACAGTTCGCAACTAATGAAAAACTGTTTTTT	CASSPQFATNEKLFF
TRBV6-6	NA	TRBJ2-2	TRBD1	TGTGCCAGCAGTTACCGAGGACAGGGTATCGGGGAGCTGTTTTTT	CASSYRGQGIGELFF
TRBV14	NA	TRBJ2-7	TRBD2	TGTGCCAGCAGCCAAAACATAGATAGCGGGACCTCCTACGAGCAGTACTTC	CASSQNIDSGTSYEQYF
TRBV12-3/TRBV12-4	NA	TRBJ1-3	NA	TGTGCCACCCTAGGGGGGGCGTCTAACACCATATATTTT	CATLGGASNTIYF
TRBV28	once	TRBJ1-5	NA	TGTGCCAGCATTAATACGGCGGAAATTAGCAATCAGCCCCAGCATTTT	CASINTAEISNQPQHF
TRBV4-1	NA	TRBJ2-7	NA	TGCGCCAGCAGCCAAGTTGGCGGGAAGGGCGAGCAGTACTTC	CASSQVGGKGEQYF